The 29 T cell receptor beta chains presented below share a single source sample, sequenced in a study of beta chain features in type 1 diabetes listed by TCRdb under 2018. Libraries were prepared through the immunoSEQ multiplex PCR assay. The entire isolated RNA was reverse transcribed using the High Capacity cDNA Reverse Transcription Kit, and thus expressed TCRB transcripts were sequenced. The immuneACCESS repertoire file appears here via TCRdb, limited to in-frame rearrangements. These files lack a portion of the clones; in checked studies, under half of the deficit traces to unresolved V genes, and the cause of the others is not known. The sample has about 900,000 clones on record, about a sixth of them singletons. The ten most abundant clones make up 0.023% of the sample. The sample was naive CD4+ T cells from blood. The cell subset or site label, read with the paper, signifies: true naive CD4+ T cells. The source of these receptors is a woman aged 18-29 years in good health.

V and J are TRBV7-2 and TRBJ1-5; D gene unclear. The CDR3 runs 16 residues. V was cut by 0 bases and J by 2 bases, with 11 bases left in between. The germline CDR1 and CDR2 sequences are SGHTA and FQGNSA. CDR3 region: CASSLAGGIRNQPQHF. CDR3 DNA sequence: TGTGCCAGCAGCTTAGCTGGAGGGATACGCAATCAGCCCCAGCATTTT.

This clone was seen only a few times. The genes are TRBV9 and TRBJ2-3, with TRBD2 as a possible D gene (5 bases). Trimming took 4 bases from V and 1 from J, leaving 16 bases between them. Germline loops: CDR1 SGDLS, CDR2 YYNGEE. The CDR3 length is 16 residues. CDR3 sequence reads: CASSTQAGRGTDTQYF. In DNA, the CDR3 is TGTGCCAGCAGCACCCAGGCGGGTCGTGGCACAGATACGCAGTATTTT. The full variable domain, rest sourced from reference TRBV9 and TRBJ2-3, is DSGVTQTPKHLITATGQRVTLRCSPRSGDLSVYWYQQSLDQGLQFLIQYYNGEERAKGNILERFSAQQFPDLHSELNLSSLELGDSALYFCASSTQAGRGTDTQYFGPGTRLTVL.

The genes are TRBV7-2 and TRBJ2-1, with TRBD2 matching 9 bases. This CDR3 is 17 amino acids long. From germline, CDR1 is SGHTA and CDR2 FQGNSA. V lost 5 bases, J lost 0 bases, and 8 bases stayed unmatched. The CDR3 loop is CASSQDPTSGSYNEQFF. CDR3 sequence (DNA): TGTGCCAGCAGCCAAGATCCGACTAGCGGCTCCTACAATGAGCAGTTCTTC.

This clone was counted a few times. V usage is TRBV4-3 and J usage is TRBJ1-1; TRBD1 matches 7 bases. V was pared by 3 bases and J by 1 base, with 8 bases of the junction left unmatched. Germline assignment: CDR1 LGHNA and CDR2 YSLEER. This CDR3 region has 16 residues. The CDR3 region is CASSQNARGRNTEAFF. The DNA of the CDR3 is TGCGCCAGCAGCCAGAATGCCAGGGGGAGGAACACTGAAGCTTTCTTT.

The genes are TRBV15 and TRBJ2-1; maybe TRBD1 (6 bases). V lost 0 bases, J lost 0 bases, and 9 bases lay in between. Germline V lookup: CDR1 LNHNV, CDR2 YYDKDF (reference sequence). There are 16 residues in the CDR3. This CDR3 reads CATSREGGDSYNEQFF. In nucleotides, the CDR3 is TGTGCCACCAGCAGAGAAGGGGGAGACTCCTACAATGAGCAGTTCTTC.

Regarding this clone: This sample also contains other DNA sequences that code for the same CDR3. This chain links TRBV7-2 with TRBJ2-7, with D unresolved. CDR1 SGHTA and CDR2 FQGNSA come from the germline V gene. The CDR3 has 12 residues. The V end lost 4 bases, the J end lost 4 bases, and 8 bases lay between the germline ends. CDR3 bases: TGTGCCAGCAGCTCGACCGGGTACGAGCAGTACTTC. Its translation: CASSSTGYEQYF.

V is TRBV18 and J is TRBJ2-7; the D gene is possibly TRBD1 (6 bases). The CDR3 loop spans 16 amino acids. The germline V gene has CDR1 KGHSH and CDR2 LQKENI. V was cut by 3 bases and J by 0 bases, with 15 bases left in between. CDR3 region: CASSPRGQFSSYEQYF. The CDR3 DNA sequence: TGTGCCAGCTCACCCCGAGGACAGTTCAGCTCCTACGAGCAGTACTTC.

This sequence joins TRBV5-6 and TRBJ1-2, with D uncertain. Trimming took 1 base from V and 5 from J, leaving 15 bases between them. The CDR3 has 15 residues. CDR1 and CDR2 from the germline V gene are SGHDT and YYEEEE. The CDR3 region is CASSLHRVGIYGYTF. The CDR3 bases are TGTGCCAGCAGCTTGCATAGAGTTGGGATTTATGGCTACACCTTC.

This clone was seen a few times. The chain recombines TRBV7-9 with TRBJ2-7, with D perhaps TRBD2 (7 bases). Germline CDR1 SEHNR, CDR2 FQNEAQ (reference sequence). V gave up 6 bases and J gave up 1 base, with 13 bases separating them. The CDR3 is 14 residues long. The CDR3 loop reads CASRQGGSSYEQYF. The CDR3 nucleotides read TGTGCCAGCAGACAGGGCGGGAGTTCCTACGAGCAGTACTTC.

The rearrangement uses TRBV7-2 and TRBJ2-5; D gene unclear. The assigned J gene may be wrong: the sequence end matches TRBJ2-7 better. The germline V gene has CDR1 SGHTA and CDR2 FQGNSA. CDR3 length: 13 residues. The CDR3, as DNA: TGTGCCAGCAGCTTAGCAAACTCCTACGAGCAGTACTTC. Translated: CASSLANSYEQYF.

The chain recombines TRBV4-3 with TRBJ2-2; weak D call: TRBD2 (6 bases). Germline V gives CDR1 LGHNA, CDR2 YSLEER. This CDR3 region has 16 residues. Trimming left V 0 bases short and J 5 bases short, with 13 bases between. DNA for the CDR3: TGCGCCAGCAGCCAAGATAACGGGAGAGGAACCGGGGAGCTGTTTTTT. Translated, it gives CASSQDNGRGTGELFF.

This CDR3 is CAISEFGPSGSRSNEQFF. The CDR3 bases are TGTGCCATCAGTGAGTTTGGGCCTAGCGGGAGTAGGAGCAATGAGCAGTTCTTC. The chain uses TRBV10-3 and TRBJ2-1, with 10 bases identical to TRBD2. The V gene's germline CDR1 is ENHRY and CDR2 SYGVKD. V gave up 1 base and J gave up 6 bases; unmatched junction bases: 12. CDR3 length: 18 residues.

The V and J genes are TRBV28 and TRBJ2-1; D perhaps matches TRBD2 (6 bases). CDR3 length: 14 amino acids. V was clipped by 7 bases and J by 9 bases, with 19 bases between them. The germline V gene has CDR1 MDHEN and CDR2 SYDVKM. In nucleotides, the CDR3 is TGTGCCAGCATCGGTACTAGCCCGCCCGGTGAGCAGTTCTTC. It encodes CASIGTSPPGEQFF.

The chain has TRBV4-2 and TRBJ2-1; the D is unclear. Germline values: CDR1 LGHNA, CDR2 YNFKEQ. The CDR3 length is 17 residues. Trimming took off 4 bases at V and 0 bases at J, with 16 bases between the two ends. DNA of the CDR3: TGTGCCAGCAGCCCTGGGCCCCTTTATAGCTCCTACAATGAGCAGTTCTTC. Translated, it gives CASSPGPLYSSYNEQFF.

Comment on this clone: The same CDR3 arises from other DNA sequences in this sample as well. The DNA of the CDR3 is TGTGCCAGCAGTTTAAGTCAGGGTGGCAATCAGCCCCAGCATTTT. This gives the protein CASSLSQGGNQPQHF. This sequence joins TRBV28 and TRBJ1-5; D may be TRBD1 (5 bases). From germline, CDR1 is MDHEN and CDR2 SYDVKM. This CDR3 is built from 15 residues. Trimming removed 2 bases from V and 2 bases from J, with 10 bases in between.

The V and J genes are TRBV7-3 and TRBJ1-4; perhaps TRBD1 as D (5 bases). This CDR3 has 13 residues. The germline gives CDR1 SGHTA, CDR2 FQGTGA. The V end lost 4 bases, the J end lost 8 bases, and 11 bases lay between the germline ends. CDR3: CASSSHPGEKLFF. The CDR3 nucleotides are TGTGCCAGCAGCTCCCACCCAGGGGAAAAACTGTTTTTT.

This clone occurred a few times. This chain joins TRBV29-1 and TRBJ2-5, with 7 bases aligning to TRBD2. Trimming took 6 bases from V and 1 from J; bases not matched to a gene: 8. The CDR3 has 14 amino acids. CDR1 and CDR2 (germline): SQVTM, ANQGSEA. CDR3 nucleotide sequence: TGCAGCGTAGGGGTCCCTAGCGGCCAAGAGACCCAGTACTTC. Translating gives CSVGVPSGQETQYF.

This clone has only a few counts. This chain uses TRBV2 with TRBJ2-2; 10 nucleotides match TRBD2. Germline loops: CDR1 SNHLY, CDR2 FYNNEI. After removal of 6 bases from V and 4 bases from J, the junction contained 17 bases not matched to a gene. This CDR3 has 19 amino acids. In nucleotides, the CDR3 is TGTGCCAGCAGCCCCGAGGCTAGCGGGAGAGGAATAATCACCGGGGAGCTGTTTTTT. It encodes CASSPEASGRGIITGELFF.

The chain carries TRBV5-4 and TRBJ1-2; 8 bases are shared with TRBD1. Germline trimming cut 6 bases from V and 8 bases from J; bases unmatched to any gene: 12. Germline assignment: CDR1 SGHNT and CDR2 YYREEE (reference sequence). This CDR3 spans 14 amino acids. DNA of the CDR3: TGTGCCAGCAACAACTTGGACAGGGCCGCCGGCTACACCTTC. It codes for CASNNLDRAAGYTF.

This clone occurred a few times. The J gene is TRBJ2-3, the V gene TRBV28; 11 bases match TRBD2. The CDR3 runs 15 residues. Trimming removed 3 bases from V and 5 bases from J; junction bases left unmatched: 4. CDR1 is MDHEN, CDR2 SYDVKM, per germline. CDR3 amino acids: CASSFLGTSGDTQYF. DNA for the CDR3: TGTGCCAGCAGTTTCCTCGGGACTAGCGGAGATACGCAGTATTTT.

Comment on this clone: The same CDR3 also results from other DNA sequences found in this sample. V usage is TRBV2 and J usage is TRBJ2-1, with unresolved D. The CDR3 runs to 13 residues. V was clipped by 1 base and J by 4 bases, with 5 bases between them. Germline lookup yields CDR1 SNHLY and CDR2 FYNNEI. CDR3 sequence reads: CASSEGWYNEQFF. The CDR3 DNA sequence: TGTGCCAGCAGTGAAGGGTGGTACAATGAGCAGTTCTTC. Drawing the rest from reference TRBV2 and TRBJ2-1, the complete variable domain is EPEVTQTPSHQVTQMGQEVILRCVPISNHLYFYWYRQILGQKVEFLVSFYNNEISEKSEIFDDQFSVERPDGSNFTLKIRSTKLEDSAMYFCASSEGWYNEQFFGPGTRLTVL.

This clone has only a few counts. The chain has TRBV7-9 and TRBJ2-5; 9 bases are a match to TRBD2. The V and J ends lost 5 bases and 1 base, in that order; junction bases with no gene match: 14. Germline V gives CDR1 SEHNR, CDR2 FQNEAQ (reference sequence). This CDR3 is 18 amino acids long. DNA for the CDR3: TGTGCCAGCAGCCCCCCCCTACAGGCGGGAGGGTTCCAAGAGACCCAGTACTTC. The encoded protein is CASSPPLQAGGFQETQYF.

In nucleotides, the CDR3 is TGTGCCAGCAGCTATTTAGCGGGACCCTCCTACGAGCAGTACTTC. Translating gives CASSYLAGPSYEQYF. The chain has TRBV7-2 and TRBJ2-5; 8 bases align to TRBD2. The J call may be faulty, since TRBJ2-7 better matches the DNA end. Germline loops: CDR1 SGHTA, CDR2 FQGNSA. The CDR3 has 15 amino acids.

The V call is TRBV11-2, the J call TRBJ2-1; D is ambiguous. CDR1 and CDR2 from the germline V gene are SGHAT and FQNNGV. V dropped 5 bases and J dropped 7 bases, with 15 bases sitting between them. The CDR3 has 14 amino acids. CDR3 protein: CASSPFTVGNEQFF. The CDR3 bases are TGTGCCAGCAGCCCGTTTACGGTGGGAAATGAGCAGTTCTTC.

A few counts support this clone. The chain couples TRBV7-2 to TRBJ2-2; TRBD2 agrees at 8 bases. Trimming cost V 6 bases and J 8 bases; bases outside gene matches: 8. This CDR3 is built from 14 residues. The germline V gene has CDR1 SGHTA and CDR2 FQGNSA. CDR3 loop: CASRGTRPPGELFF. CDR3 sequence (DNA): TGTGCCAGCAGAGGGACTAGACCCCCAGGGGAGCTGTTTTTT.

The chain uses TRBV11-1 and TRBJ2-1; D gene uncertain. Germline V gene sequence: CDR1 SGHAT, CDR2 FQDESV (reference sequence). The V end was cut by 1 base, the J end by 0 bases, with 10 bases between. The CDR3 is 16 amino acids. The CDR3 region is CASSLGPPNSYNEQFF. CDR3 nucleotides: TGTGCCAGCAGCTTAGGACCACCCAACTCCTACAATGAGCAGTTCTTC. The full variable domain, with the rest looked up from reference TRBV11-1 and TRBJ2-1, is EAEVAQSPRYKITEKSQAVAFWCDPISGHATLYWYRQILGQGPELLVQFQDESVVDDSQLPKDRFSAERLKGVDSTLKIQPAELGDSAMYLCASSLGPPNSYNEQFFGPGTRLTVL.

J is TRBJ2-7 and V is TRBV11-1; D is possibly TRBD2 (6 bases). Trimming left V 1 base short and J 7 bases short, with 11 bases between. CDR3 length: 13 residues. From germline, CDR1 is SGHAT and CDR2 FQDESV (reference sequence). The CDR3 loop reads CASSLDTRGEQYF. The CDR3 DNA is TGTGCCAGCAGCTTAGATACCCGGGGGGAGCAGTACTTC.

The CDR3 coding sequence is TGTGCCAGCAGCTTAACAGGGGGCTTTTGGGATCAGCCCCAGCATTTT. Translated: CASSLTGGFWDQPQHF. This chain joins TRBV7-2 and TRBJ1-5; 9 bases agree with TRBD1. This CDR3 spans 16 amino acids. From germline, CDR1 is SGHTA and CDR2 FQGNSA. V dropped 2 bases and J dropped 5; count of bases not matched to a gene: 7.

The chain carries TRBV5-6 and TRBJ2-5; a weak D match, TRBD2 (5 bases). V shed 7 bases and J shed 6 bases, with 13 bases lying between them. CDR3 size: 12 residues. CDR1 is SGHDT, CDR2 YYEEEE, per germline. CDR3 sequence (DNA): TGTGCCAGCTCGCTCGGGATGAAGACCCAGTACTTC. It encodes CASSLGMKTQYF.